A selection of T cell receptor beta chains follows, all from one sample in a study of shared clonotypes between healthy human individuals. Method: immunoSEQ multiplex PCR; TCRdb's copy keeps in-frame clones and lacks some. This table holds hundreds of thousands of clones, 90% to 97% found once. Sequencing input: naive CD4+ T cells sorted from blood. The receptors shown here come from a woman in her 30s in good health. CDR3s include the opening cysteine and the closing phenylalanine or tryptophan. Clone size is given for some rows only: seen once, a few or many times, or a class if the clone is expanded.

v_call	clone_size	j_call	cdr3_aa
TRBV5-1	.	TRBJ1-1	CASSLGVGDGSSEAFF
TRBV27	.	TRBJ2-1	CASRGYNEQFF
TRBV11-2	.	TRBJ2-7	CASSQLAYEQYF
TRBV19	.	TRBJ2-5	CASSMSLGDNFQYF
TRBV28	.	TRBJ1-2	CASDEGGLRSYGYTF
TRBV18	.	TRBJ1-1	CASSPRNRENTEAFF
TRBV10-2	once	TRBJ1-1	CASSEQGLNTEAFF
TRBV28	.	TRBJ2-7	CASSLGPRGLTYEQYF
TRBV2	.	TRBJ1-6	CASSPDRGRGSPLHF
TRBV6-6	.	TRBJ2-6	CASSVVHSGANVLTF
TRBV10-3	.	TRBJ1-1	CAISEGGPNTEAFF
TRBV15	.	TRBJ1-1	CATSRVSSEAFF
TRBV6-5	.	TRBJ1-4	CASSYETGKEKLFF
TRBV15	.	TRBJ2-3	CATSSVLAGVYWTDTQYF
TRBV19	.	TRBJ1-4	CASMGGATNEKLFF
TRBV18	.	TRBJ2-5	CASSPRGRAIFETQYF
TRBV5-1	.	TRBJ2-3	CASSLALTIGGADTQYF
TRBV9	.	TRBJ2-5	CASSLGLARLGVETQYF
TRBV10-1	once	TRBJ2-2	CASSDKGVAGDVGELFF
TRBV11-2	.	TRBJ2-7	CASSGGYEQYF
TRBV7-8	.	TRBJ1-1	CASSFQDRGTEAFF
TRBV14	.	TRBJ1-3	CASSQEQGVGNTIYF
TRBV11-3	.	TRBJ2-7	CASSLFVPSRDRGGEQYF
TRBV27	.	TRBJ1-1	CASRFQGGVRDTEAFF
TRBV5-1	.	TRBJ2-7	CASSLGGSPYEQYF
TRBV10-3	once	TRBJ2-1	CAISGLAVDYNEQFF
TRBV10-2	.	TRBJ1-1	CASSEQGNTEAFF
TRBV7-2	.	TRBJ2-3	CASSLATSLITDTQYF
TRBV4-2	.	TRBJ2-6	CASSQDKVSGANVLTF
TRBV7-8	.	TRBJ2-3	CASSLKPGYLLGTQYF
TRBV29-1	once	TRBJ1-1	CSILMDKWTEAFF
TRBV5-6	.	TRBJ2-6	CASSLGSGANVLTF
TRBV2	.	TRBJ2-3	CASSARPGSEDTQYF
TRBV28	.	TRBJ2-2	CASNKREGREELFF
TRBV6-5	once	TRBJ2-1	CASSPGTKAEVEQFF